The rows below give T cell receptor beta chains drawn from one sample of a study of glioma-infiltrating T cells after dendritic cell vaccination. Data came from immunoSEQ multiplex PCR; TCRdb stores just in-frame clones and leaves some out. Of tens of thousands of clones listed, about four fifths are singletons. The sample consisted of blood, taken before dendritic cell vaccination. The receptor source for this set is a human donor with glioblastoma. Both conserved end residues are part of each CDR3. Each record gives: J gene, V gene, clone size, D gene, CDR3 DNA, CDR3 protein. D genes are given only for firm matches. Part of the rows lack a size; the others show once, few, many or a class for expanded clones.

j_call: TRBJ1-2
v_call: TRBV11-2
clone_size: .
d_call: TRBD1
cdr3_nt: TGTGCCAGCAGCTTAGCCGGGACAGCAAACTATGGCTACACCTTC
cdr3_aa: CASSLAGTANYGYTF

j_call: TRBJ2-3
v_call: TRBV12-5
clone_size: .
d_call: TRBD2
cdr3_nt: TGTGCTAGTGGTTTGGGGTTGGGGCGGGAGTCAGATACGCAGTATTTT
cdr3_aa: CASGLGLGRESDTQYF

j_call: TRBJ2-2
v_call: TRBV5-8
clone_size: .
d_call: TRBD1
cdr3_nt: TGTGCCAGTAGACAGGGTCTCAACACCGGGGAGCTGTTTTTT
cdr3_aa: CASRQGLNTGELFF

j_call: TRBJ2-3
v_call: TRBV4-1
clone_size: .
d_call: .
cdr3_nt: TGCGCCAGCAGCCAAGTGGGCGGACTCTACACAGATACGCAGTATTTT
cdr3_aa: CASSQVGGLYTDTQYF

j_call: TRBJ2-5
v_call: TRBV6-1
clone_size: .
d_call: .
cdr3_nt: TGTGCCAGCAACCGCGACACTTTCCAAGAGACCCAGTACTTC
cdr3_aa: CASNRDTFQETQYF

j_call: TRBJ2-3
v_call: TRBV5-4
clone_size: .
d_call: .
cdr3_nt: TGTGCCAGCAGCTTGCAGGGGGAGGCAGATACGCAGTATTTT
cdr3_aa: CASSLQGEADTQYF

j_call: TRBJ1-1
v_call: TRBV7-2
clone_size: .
d_call: .
cdr3_nt: TGTGCCAGCAGCTTAGGGCTCTCGAACACTGAAGCTTTCTTT
cdr3_aa: CASSLGLSNTEAFF

j_call: TRBJ2-5
v_call: TRBV6-1
clone_size: .
d_call: TRBD1
cdr3_nt: TGTGCCAGCAGTCGGACGGGACAGCTAGAGACCCAGTACTTC
cdr3_aa: CASSRTGQLETQYF

j_call: TRBJ1-5
v_call: TRBV18
clone_size: few
d_call: .
cdr3_nt: TGTGCCAGCTCACTTCTGGGCCTGGATGAGCCCCAGCATTTT
cdr3_aa: CASSLLGLDEPQHF

j_call: TRBJ1-1
v_call: TRBV5-6
clone_size: .
d_call: .
cdr3_nt: TGTGCCAGCAGCCACCAGGGGAACACTGAAGCTTTCTTT
cdr3_aa: CASSHQGNTEAFF

j_call: TRBJ1-1
v_call: TRBV6-5
clone_size: once
d_call: .
cdr3_nt: TGTGCCAGCAGTGTCAGATCCAACACTGAAGCTTTCTTT
cdr3_aa: CASSVRSNTEAFF

j_call: TRBJ1-2
v_call: TRBV11-2
clone_size: .
d_call: .
cdr3_nt: TGTGCCAGCAGCCCTGGACAGTATTTTAACTATGGCTACACCTTC
cdr3_aa: CASSPGQYFNYGYTF